The 19 T cell receptor beta chains reported below all come from one sample, sequenced in a study of T cells in Graves' hyperthyroidism and ophthalmopathy. There were TCR beta CDR3 regions amplified from RNA transcripts. When the TCR CDR3 underwent first-round RT-PCR, the HTBI primer set was used. TCRdb processed the multiplex PCR reads anew with MiXCR; each CDR3 protein has one entry. The sample holds approximately 600,000 distinct CDR3 sequences, less than 25% seen once. Sequencing input: blood. The receptors stem from a man aged 30 to 39 with Graves' ophthalmopathy.

This chain uses TRBV20-1 with TRBJ2-1; 10 bases align to TRBD1. Germline CDR1 DFQATT, CDR2 SNEGSKA (reference sequence). The CDR3 spans 14 residues. Losses at the gene ends were 3 bases for V and 3 bases for J; bases not matched to a gene: 2. The CDR3 region is CSARGTGVYNEQFF. CDR3 bases: TGCAGTGCTAGGGGGACAGGGGTCTACAATGAGCAGTTCTTC.

This clonotype was counted only a few times. This rearrangement joins TRBV10-3 to TRBJ1-5, with D perhaps TRBD1 (5 bases). V shed 3 bases and J shed 2 bases, with 11 bases lying between them. This CDR3 contains 15 residues. CDR1 and CDR2 (germline): ENHRY, SYGVKD. CDR3 in amino acids: CAISDGGVGNQPQHF. The CDR3 region has the DNA TGTGCCATCAGTGATGGGGGGGTGGGCAATCAGCCCCAGCATTTT.

The chain links TRBV9 to TRBJ2-1, with TRBD2 matching over 9 bases. Per germline, CDR1 SGDLS and CDR2 YYNGEE. The CDR3 spans 16 residues. With 4 bases clipped from V and 7 bases from J, the junction kept 12 bases outside the gene matches. CDR3 protein: CASSPLAGPPLNEQFF. The CDR3 DNA reads as TGTGCCAGCAGCCCACTAGCGGGTCCCCCGCTTAATGAGCAGTTCTTC.

This clonotype appeared many times. The CDR3, as DNA: TGTGCCAGCAGCTTAGGACTTAGCTCCTACAATGAGCAGTTCTTC. As protein: CASSLGLSSYNEQFF. The chain joins TRBV7-9 to TRBJ2-1; D is unresolved. The CDR3 runs to 15 residues. Germline CDR1 and CDR2: SEHNR and FQNEAQ (reference sequence). Trimming left V 1 base short and J 0 bases short, with 7 bases between.

This clonotype has just a few counts. The chain recombines TRBV29-1 with TRBJ1-2; D uncertain. Trimming shortened V by 1 base and J by 6 bases, and 9 bases separated the two germline ends. Germline V gene data show CDR1 as SQVTM and CDR2 as ANQGSEA. This CDR3 has 12 amino acids. The CDR3 loop is CSVEVRENGYTF. The CDR3 DNA is TGCAGCGTTGAAGTGCGGGAGAATGGCTACACCTTC.

This clonotype was counted a few times. V and J are TRBV27 and TRBJ1-4; a possible D gene is TRBD1 (5 bases). The CDR3 length is 16 residues. V lost 6 bases to trimming and J lost 6 bases, with 20 bases between them. The germline V gene encodes CDR1 MNHEY and CDR2 SMNVEV (reference sequence). CDR3 in amino acids: CASSKTKTVIYEKLFF. The CDR3 DNA sequence: TGTGCCAGCAGCAAAACAAAGACAGTCATCTATGAAAAACTGTTTTTT.

Ten or more counts support this clonotype. This chain links TRBV30 with TRBJ2-3; D remains ambiguous. Germline CDR1 reads GTSNPN; CDR2 reads SVGIG (reference sequence). CDR3 length: 11 amino acids. The CDR3 DNA follows: TGTGCGGGCCAGGCGGTAGATACGCAGTATTTT. Translating it yields CAGQAVDTQYF.

This clonotype was seen more than once but under ten times. The V gene is TRBV11-2, the J gene TRBJ2-6; D not resolved. The germline V gene has CDR1 SGHAT and CDR2 FQNNGV. V lost 5 bases, J lost 2 bases, and 13 bases lay in between. The CDR3 runs 16 residues. The DNA for the CDR3 is TGTGCCAGCAGCCCCATTTACGAGGCTGGGGCCAACGTCCTGACTTTC. Encoded protein: CASSPIYEAGANVLTF.

The rearrangement uses TRBV4-1 and TRBJ1-1; D call uncertain. The CDR3 is 11 amino acids. Germline V gene data show CDR1 as MGHRA and CDR2 as YSYEKL. V lost 1 base and J lost 12, with 9 bases in between. CDR3 in amino acids: CASSQAFQTFF. The CDR3 nucleotides are TGCGCCAGCAGCCAAGCCTTCCAGACTTTCTTT.

The genes are TRBV27 and TRBJ2-2; weak D call: TRBD2 (5 bases). Germline values: CDR1 MNHEY, CDR2 SMNVEV (reference sequence). This CDR3 is built from 13 residues. With 7 bases removed from V and 6 bases from J, the gap between germline ends came to 12 bases. The CDR3 loop reads CASTILGAGELFF. The DNA for the CDR3 is TGTGCCAGCACCATCCTCGGGGCCGGGGAGCTGTTTTTT.

V is TRBV4-1 and J is TRBJ2-5, with 14 bases lining up with TRBD2. Trimming cost V 5 bases and J 5 bases; bases outside gene matches: 10. Germline values: CDR1 MGHRA, CDR2 YSYEKL. The CDR3 has 17 amino acids. CDR3 nucleotides: TGCGCCAGCAGCTGGACTAGCGGGAGGAGGGACTGGGAGACCCAGTACTTC. It yields the protein CASSWTSGRRDWETQYF.

Only a few counts were recorded for this clonotype. The gene calls are TRBV29-1 and TRBJ1-1; the match to TRBD1 covers 7 bases. The CDR3 length is 14 residues. V lost 5 bases, J lost 1 base, and 7 bases stayed unmatched. CDR1 is SQVTM, CDR2 ANQGSEA, per germline. The CDR3 region is CSVYGQVGNTEAFF. The CDR3 bases are TGCAGCGTTTACGGACAGGTAGGGAACACTGAAGCTTTCTTT.

This clonotype was found many times. The V and J genes are TRBV27 and TRBJ1-1; D might be TRBD1 (6 bases). V was pared by 2 bases and J by 5 bases, with 12 bases between. Germline lookup yields CDR1 MNHEY and CDR2 SMNVEV (reference sequence). The CDR3 spans 14 residues. The CDR3 is CASSLSGGLTEAFF. CDR3 coding DNA: TGTGCCAGCAGTTTAAGCGGGGGCCTGACTGAAGCTTTCTTT.

This clonotype came up many times. The chain combines TRBV6-5 with TRBJ1-2; D unclear. The germline V and J ends were trimmed by 0 bases and 5 bases, with 16 bases remaining between them. CDR1 and CDR2 (germline): MNHEY, SVGAGI. This CDR3 has 16 amino acids. The CDR3 here is CASSYSTGDPSYGYTF. The CDR3 coding sequence is TGTGCCAGCAGTTACTCGACTGGGGATCCGAGTTATGGCTACACCTTC.

This chain links TRBV4-1 with TRBJ1-1, with unresolved D. V was trimmed by 0 bases and J by 6 bases, leaving 17 bases between them. CDR3 size: 16 residues. Germline CDR1 is MGHRA and CDR2 is YSYEKL. CDR3 residues: CASSQEFVLFGAEAFF. The CDR3 DNA sequence: TGCGCCAGCAGCCAAGAGTTTGTCCTTTTCGGGGCTGAAGCTTTCTTT.

This clonotype was counted many times. This chain joins TRBV7-8 and TRBJ2-3, with TRBD2 as a possible D gene (6 bases). Trimming removed 4 bases from V and 4 bases from J, with 12 bases in between. Looked up from germline, CDR1 is SGHVS and CDR2 is FQNEAQ. The CDR3 covers 14 residues. DNA of the CDR3: TGTGCCAGCAGCTCGACTAGTGGCTCAGATACGCAGTATTTT. The encoded protein is CASSSTSGSDTQYF.

The chain links TRBV5-6 to TRBJ1-4; D might be TRBD1 (6 bases). Germline V gene sequence: CDR1 SGHDT, CDR2 YYEEEE. The CDR3 is 17 residues long. V gave up 4 bases and J gave up 2 bases, with 18 bases separating them. The DNA of the CDR3 is TGTGCCAGCAGCACCAAGCTTGGGGGCGGCACTAATGAAAAACTGTTTTTT. This sequence encodes CASSTKLGGGTNEKLFF.

This clonotype showed up just a few times. The CDR3: CASSLQGALSYNEQFF. The CDR3 DNA is TGTGCCAGCTCACTTCAGGGGGCCTTATCCTACAATGAGCAGTTCTTC. The J gene is TRBJ2-1, the V gene TRBV18; TRBD1 aligns across 8 bases. The CDR3 contains 16 residues. Germline V gene lookup returns CDR1 KGHSH and CDR2 LQKENI. The ends lost 4 bases at V and 1 base at J; junction bases unmatched: 6.

This clonotype has a count of ten or more. The rearrangement joins TRBV6-1 to TRBJ1-1; TRBD1 might be the D (5 bases). Germline-derived CDR1 and CDR2 are MNHNS and SASEGT. The CDR3 is made up of 14 amino acids. The V end was cut by 2 bases, the J end by 5 bases, with 12 bases between. CDR3 sequence (DNA): TGTGCCAGCAGTGAAATAGGGGAGGTAACTGAAGCTTTCTTT. Protein product: CASSEIGEVTEAFF.